This T cell receptor (beta chain) emerged from a study of T cells after yellow fever vaccination. About the study: The fractions with low cell numbers were processed using SMART-Seq v4 Ultra Low Input.

Trimming removed 7 bases from V and 3 bases from J, with 24 bases in between. CDR3 length: 18 residues. Whole-study findings and limits: Few clonotypes appeared in both CD4 and CD8 compartments.

This clonotype has a handful of counts. What it binds is not known. TCRdb itself ran the 5' RACE reads through MiXCR, one entry per CDR3 protein. This sample has approximately 450,000 distinct CDR3 sequences, with around 19% found just once. The gene calls are TRBV12-3 or TRBV12-4 and TRBJ2-2; D assignment may be TRBD1 or TRBD2 (7 bases each). This receptor was identified in a man younger than 30 who received the YFV17D yellow fever vaccine. The source was PBMCs, collected before the yellow fever booster vaccination. CDR3 sequence reads: CASTNPPGGGGYTGELFF. The CDR3 nucleotides read TGTGCCAGCACCAATCCCCCAGGGGGGGGTGGCTACACCGGGGAGCTGTTTTTT.